This T cell receptor (beta chain) was observed in a study of human T cells and chemical hapten exposure. Across the study: For sensitization, 2% DPC was applied to an approximately 2 cm by approximately 2 cm patch of upper inner arm skin. The patch tests put 0.01% DPC on the skin of the upper back and were read 6 days later. Overall study findings and caveats: Among TCRs, those above 1 in 1000 frequency were unaffected by DPC sensitization.

Trimming took off 5 bases at V and 7 bases at J, with 15 bases between the two ends. This CDR3 region has 14 residues. With respect to this clonotype: What it recognizes is unknown.

Time point of the sample: pre-sensitization, week 0. Treatment in this sample: therapeutic diphenylcyclopropenone sensitization with weekly scalp DPC. Blood, whole and unfractionated, served as the source for total RNA extraction. TCRdb independently ran MiXCR on the RACE reads; one entry per CDR3 protein. The sample consists of fewer than 70,000 distinct CDR3 sequences, about 10% of them appearing once. The source of this sequence is a woman in her 50s with alopecia areata. Some clones in this sample may be carry-over from other donors' samples. The sample was whole blood, taken in connection with sensitization to the hapten diphenylcyclopropenone (DPC). The chain combines TRBV12-3 or TRBV12-4 with TRBJ1-5; the D is unclear. The CDR3 is CASSSRISNQPQHF. The CDR3 DNA follows: TGTGCCAGCAGTAGCCGGATTTCGAACCAGCCCCAGCATTTT.